This entry is about one TCR beta chain. Its antigen is still unknown. The source of the sample is a study of cytomegalovirus exposure and HLA in healthy donors. Whole-study context: The same platform used for the 666 first-cohort repertoires was also used for the 100 to 150 validation repertoires, as a later analysis reported. Findings and caveats of the study: Altogether, about 160 TCR beta chains were recorded as cytomegalovirus-associated. In vitro work confirmed that a few CMV-associated chains recognize CMV antigens. High specificity and sensitivity for cytomegalovirus status were reported for the classifier.

Trimming took 0 bases from V and 0 from J, leaving 12 bases between them. CDR1 is LNHNV and CDR2 is YYDKDF in the germline V gene (reference sequence). The CDR3 loop spans 16 amino acids. Libraries were prepared by immunoSEQ multiplex PCR; TCRdb keeps only in-frame clonotypes and omits some of them. The data contain 200,000 to 250,000 clones, approximately 87% of them singletons. The TCR originated in a man aged 18-30 years in good health and CMV-seronegative. The sample was PBMCs. V gene TRBV15 combines with J gene TRBJ2-7, with D possibly TRBD2 on 5 matching bases. The DNA for the CDR3 is TGTGCCACCAGCAGAGATTTCGGCGGGCACTCCTACGAGCAGTACTTC. It codes for CATSRDFGGHSYEQYF.